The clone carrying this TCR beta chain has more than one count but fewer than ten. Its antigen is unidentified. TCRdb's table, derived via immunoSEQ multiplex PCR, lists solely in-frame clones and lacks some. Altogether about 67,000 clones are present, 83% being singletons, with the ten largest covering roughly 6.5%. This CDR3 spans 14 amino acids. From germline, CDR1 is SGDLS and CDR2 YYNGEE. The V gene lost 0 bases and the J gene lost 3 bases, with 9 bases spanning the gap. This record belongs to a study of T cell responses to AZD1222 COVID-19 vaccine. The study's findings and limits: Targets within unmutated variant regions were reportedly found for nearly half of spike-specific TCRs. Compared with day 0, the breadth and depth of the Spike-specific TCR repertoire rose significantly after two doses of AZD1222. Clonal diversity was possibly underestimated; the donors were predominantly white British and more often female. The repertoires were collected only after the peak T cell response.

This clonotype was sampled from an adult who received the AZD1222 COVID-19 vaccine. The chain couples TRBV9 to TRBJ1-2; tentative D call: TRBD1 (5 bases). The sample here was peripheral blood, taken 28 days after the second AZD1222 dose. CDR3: CASSVEQDHYGYTF. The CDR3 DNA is TGTGCCAGCAGCGTAGAACAGGACCACTATGGCTACACCTTC.